This is a list of T cell receptor beta chains from one sample in a study of blood T cell repertoires in COVID-19. TCRdb's copy holds only in-frame clones and misses some; the assay was immunoSEQ multiplex PCR. The repertoire holds 250,000 to 350,000 clones, approximately 91% seen once, with approximately 2.1% in the top ten. Sequencing was done on a sample of peripheral blood. The receptors derive from a woman under 40 with COVID-19, enrolled during active disease. The CDR3 runs from the conserved cysteine through the conserved F or W. Each record gives: V gene, D gene, J gene, CDR3 protein. D genes are given only for firm matches.

TRBV27,TRBD2,TRBJ2-1,CASSAGLAYNEQFF
TRBV28,NA,TRBJ1-2,CASTPPRQEYGYTF
TRBV6-1,TRBD1,TRBJ1-5,CASSDGGTAYSNQPQHF
TRBV19,TRBD2,TRBJ2-7,CASSIRTSSAYEQYF
TRBV5-8,TRBD2,TRBJ2-3,CASSQGGSADTQYF
TRBV28,NA,TRBJ2-2,CASSFRGKKDGELFF
TRBV2,NA,TRBJ1-1,CASGRDSYMNTEAFF
TRBV7-8,NA,TRBJ1-2,CASRPTSRDHVYGYTF
TRBV11-2,TRBD1,TRBJ1-4,CASSLVFLGGGEKLFF
TRBV5-1,TRBD1,TRBJ2-1,CASSSTADRGNEQFF
TRBV27,TRBD1,TRBJ2-7,CASSPIRGEQYF
TRBV19,NA,TRBJ2-1,CASAAGGRDSSYNEQFF
TRBV11-3,TRBD2,TRBJ2-5,CASSPGGGAQETQYF
TRBV4-1,TRBD2,TRBJ2-7,CASSQDPSGRASYEQYF
TRBV10-1,TRBD1,TRBJ2-5,CASSEGTGVETQYF
TRBV18,TRBD1,TRBJ2-1,CASSPRGQGNTYNEQFF
TRBV7-9,NA,TRBJ2-3,CASSWPNGGGRTDTQYF
TRBV19,TRBD1,TRBJ1-5,CASSSRDRENQPQHF
TRBV21-1,NA,TRBJ2-7,CASSKKVNRVCNEQYF
TRBV19,TRBD2,TRBJ2-2,CASTPLDREGTGELFF
TRBV28,TRBD1,TRBJ1-2,CASSGGTAHPDYGYTF
TRBV6-5,NA,TRBJ1-2,CASRFLIEGDYGYTF
TRBV29-1,TRBD1,TRBJ2-7,CSVDGQGVQYF
TRBV11-2,TRBD1,TRBJ1-4,CASSSTGAIGEKLFF
TRBV6-5,TRBD2,TRBJ2-1,CASQTSGAYNEQFF
TRBV25-1,NA,TRBJ1-1,CASSEGTGRYTEAFF
TRBV5-1,NA,TRBJ1-5,CASSLAGESNQPQHF
TRBV2,NA,TRBJ1-2,CASSARGNYGYTF
TRBV9,NA,TRBJ1-4,CASSVSPRSANEKLFF
TRBV7-2,NA,TRBJ1-5,CASSSAGDRNQPQHF
TRBV27,TRBD1,TRBJ1-2,CASMTGGRGYTF
TRBV30,NA,TRBJ1-6,CAWSVSGYNSPLHF
TRBV5-5,TRBD2,TRBJ2-7,CASSLQSGLVSEQYF
TRBV11-2,TRBD2,TRBJ2-7,CASSSPLSGRYSEQYF
TRBV18,TRBD1,TRBJ2-7,CASSPGTASYEQYF
TRBV11-3,NA,TRBJ1-1,CASSSTRDTEAFF
TRBV30,NA,TRBJ1-6,CAWSLQGNSPLHF
TRBV19,TRBD2,TRBJ2-3,CASSTSGTSGTDTQYF
TRBV27,NA,TRBJ2-7,CASVLPPGEQYF
TRBV7-2,TRBD2,TRBJ2-3,CASRPGTSGGGSQYF
TRBV2,NA,TRBJ2-3,CASSRLGAGDTQYF
TRBV6-5,NA,TRBJ1-5,CASSYYWGENQPQHF
TRBV23-1,NA,TRBJ1-5,CASSHIGQMWGRGQPQHF
TRBV5-4,NA,TRBJ2-7,CASSLGSRTVSYEQYF
TRBV30,NA,TRBJ1-6,CAWSRTEYSPLHF
TRBV27,NA,TRBJ1-5,CASSLFGDGDQPQHF
TRBV27,NA,TRBJ1-6,CATAGGGFSPLHF
TRBV15,TRBD1,TRBJ2-7,CATSKDRGGYYEQYF